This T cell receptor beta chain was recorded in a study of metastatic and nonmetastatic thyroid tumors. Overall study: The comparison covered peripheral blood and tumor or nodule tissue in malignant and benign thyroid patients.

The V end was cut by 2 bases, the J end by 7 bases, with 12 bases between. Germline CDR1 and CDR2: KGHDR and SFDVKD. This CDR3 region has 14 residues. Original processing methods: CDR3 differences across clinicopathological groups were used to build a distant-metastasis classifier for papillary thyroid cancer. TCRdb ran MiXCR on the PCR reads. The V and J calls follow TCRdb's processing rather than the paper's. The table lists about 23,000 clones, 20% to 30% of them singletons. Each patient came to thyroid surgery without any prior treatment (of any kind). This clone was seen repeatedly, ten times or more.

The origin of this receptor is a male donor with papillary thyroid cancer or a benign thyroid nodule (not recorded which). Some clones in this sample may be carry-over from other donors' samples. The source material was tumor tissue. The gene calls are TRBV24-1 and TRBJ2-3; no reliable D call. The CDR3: CATSDSTVVNTQYF. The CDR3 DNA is TGTGCCACCAGTGATTCGACCGTTGTCAATACGCAGTATTTT.